This paragraph reports one T cell receptor beta chain. Its specificity is unknown. This specimen belongs to a study of CD8 T cells in Susac syndrome. The study sequenced TCR beta in blood CD8+ and CD4+ T cells. CD8+ and CD4+ T cells were negatively isolated; TEMRA cells were FACS-enriched. A quantity of about 0.45 to 1 ug RNA underwent reverse transcription using random hexamers. The CDR3 of TCR beta was amplified by immunoSEQ multiplex PCR across 54 Vbeta and 13 Jbeta. MiXCR, run by TCRdb on the immunoSEQ multiplex PCR reads, gives a single entry per CDR3 protein. The repertoire holds about 280,000 distinct CDR3 sequences, with approximately 81% as singletons. Study results and limitations: It was acknowledged in the study that its TCR sequencing and HLA analysis involved a relatively small number of individuals.

CDR1 and CDR2 (germline): LNHDA, SQIVND (reference sequence). There are 13 residues in the CDR3. Trimming pared 5 bases from V and 4 bases from J, leaving 11 bases between. The rearrangement joins TRBV19 to TRBJ1-2; TRBD1 is a possible D gene (6 bases). Sequencing was performed on CD8+ T cells from PBMCs. This TCR came from a human donor with multiple sclerosis. The CDR3 sequence is CASSFGTIYGYTF. The CDR3 region has the DNA TGTGCCAGTAGTTTCGGGACAATCTATGGCTACACCTTC.